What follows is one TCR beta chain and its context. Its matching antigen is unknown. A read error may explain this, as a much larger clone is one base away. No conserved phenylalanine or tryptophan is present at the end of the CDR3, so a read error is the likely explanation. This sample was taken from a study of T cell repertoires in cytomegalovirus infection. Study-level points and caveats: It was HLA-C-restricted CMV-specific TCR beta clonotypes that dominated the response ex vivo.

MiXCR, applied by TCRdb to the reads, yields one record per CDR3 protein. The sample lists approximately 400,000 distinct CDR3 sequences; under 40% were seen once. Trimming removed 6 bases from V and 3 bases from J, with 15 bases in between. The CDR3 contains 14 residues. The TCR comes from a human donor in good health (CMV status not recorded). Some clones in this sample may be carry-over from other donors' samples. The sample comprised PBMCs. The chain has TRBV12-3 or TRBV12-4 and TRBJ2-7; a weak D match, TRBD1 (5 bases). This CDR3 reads CASSRSAGIYEQYL. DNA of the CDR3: TGTGCCAGCAGCCGCAGCGCAGGGATCTACGAGCAGTACTTA.